The 5 T cell receptor beta chains reported below all come from one sample, sequenced in a study of graft-versus-host responses after intestinal transplantation. The repertoire was sequenced with immunoSEQ multiplex PCR; TCRdb's copy has only in-frame clones and lacks some. The sample consists of around 69,000 clones, roughly 89% of them appearing once. The antigens these receptors bind are not known. The sequencing used unstimulated CD8+ T cells sorted from spleen or lymph node cells, collected before transplant. The receptors originated from a human donor who was the organ donor for an intestinal transplant.

This sequence joins TRBV6-1 and TRBJ1-5; 7 positions match TRBD1. Per germline, CDR1 MNHNS and CDR2 SASEGT. Trimming removed 8 bases from V and 7 bases from J; junction bases left unmatched: 8. The CDR3 loop spans 13 amino acids. CDR3 coding DNA: TGTGCCAGCTCGACAGGGTTCAGACAGCCCCAGCATTTT. Translating gives CASSTGFRQPQHF.

This sequence joins TRBV7-9 and TRBJ2-3; the D gene is possibly TRBD1 (5 bases). Between the trimmed V and J ends, which lost 1 base and 0 bases, there was a span of 8 bases. This CDR3 comprises 15 residues. Germline V CDR1 and CDR2: SEHNR, FQNEAQ (reference sequence). CDR3 sequence reads: CASSLVTDSTDTQYF. CDR3 sequence (DNA): TGTGCCAGCAGCTTAGTGACAGATAGCACAGATACGCAGTATTTT.

This chain joins TRBV13 and TRBJ2-5; no definite D call. The V gene's germline CDR1 is PRHDT and CDR2 FYEKMQ (reference sequence). This CDR3 has 14 residues. V lost 2 bases and J lost 2, with 9 bases in between. CDR3 protein: CASSLIDNQETQYF. In nucleotides, the CDR3 is TGTGCCAGCAGCTTAATAGACAATCAAGAGACCCAGTACTTC.

CDR3 bases: TGTGCCAGCAGCCCGGACAGAACCGGCTACACCTTC. It translates to CASSPDRTGYTF. The V gene is TRBV13, the J gene TRBJ1-2; TRBD1 might be the D (6 bases). Trimming cost V 5 bases and J 8 bases, with 12 bases left between them. CDR3 length: 12 residues. Germline V gene lookup returns CDR1 PRHDT and CDR2 FYEKMQ (reference sequence).

The V call is TRBV6-4, the J call TRBJ2-1; 11 bases line up with TRBD1. The CDR3 runs 15 residues. After removal of 3 bases from V and 8 bases from J, the junction contained 6 bases not matched to a gene. The germline CDR1 and CDR2 sequences are MRHNA and SNTAGT. Here the CDR3 reads CASSEGQGGNDEQFF. DNA for the CDR3: TGTGCCAGCAGTGAGGGACAGGGGGGGAACGATGAGCAGTTCTTC.